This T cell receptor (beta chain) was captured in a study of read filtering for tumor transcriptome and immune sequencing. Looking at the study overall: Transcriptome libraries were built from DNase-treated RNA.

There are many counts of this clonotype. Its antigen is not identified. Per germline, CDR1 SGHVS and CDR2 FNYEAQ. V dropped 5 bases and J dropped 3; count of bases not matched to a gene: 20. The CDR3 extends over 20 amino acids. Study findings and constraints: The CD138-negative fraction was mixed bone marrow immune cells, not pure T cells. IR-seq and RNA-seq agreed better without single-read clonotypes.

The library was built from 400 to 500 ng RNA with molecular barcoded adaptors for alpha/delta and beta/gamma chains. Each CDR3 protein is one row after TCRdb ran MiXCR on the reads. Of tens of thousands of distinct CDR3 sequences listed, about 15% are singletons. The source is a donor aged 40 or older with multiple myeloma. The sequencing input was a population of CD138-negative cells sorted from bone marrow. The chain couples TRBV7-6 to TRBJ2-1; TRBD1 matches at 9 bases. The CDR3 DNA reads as TGTGCCAGCAGCACCGACCGCAACAGGGGGCCCTACATGGACTACAATGAGCAGTTCTTC. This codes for CASSTDRNRGPYMDYNEQFF.